The clone carrying this T cell receptor (beta chain) was detected only a few times. Its target is unknown. TCRdb reanalysed the 5' RACE reads using MiXCR and keeps one entry per CDR3 protein. Among around 280,000 distinct CDR3 sequences listed, less than 9% were seen once. The data were taken from a study of identical twins. Regarding the study as a whole: A lower insertion count was a feature of abundant cord blood beta clonotypes, with no such feature in memory repertoires.

The germline gives CDR1 SGHDT, CDR2 YYEEEE. Trimming removed 2 bases at V and 9 bases at J, with 8 bases between. The CDR3 contains 11 residues. These data were also filed under a second study, of yellow fever vaccine responses in identical twins. As that report states: On the reported evidence, twins' vaccine T cell responses seemed partly convergent and partly personalized.

The chain is built from TRBV5-6 and TRBJ2-5; D gene unclear. The source is a woman between 18 and 30 years old in good health. The sequencing input was memory (CD45RO+) T cells sorted from blood. The CDR3 DNA sequence: TGTGCCAGCAGCTTAAACGGCCCCCAGTACTTC. Translated, it gives CASSLNGPQYF.